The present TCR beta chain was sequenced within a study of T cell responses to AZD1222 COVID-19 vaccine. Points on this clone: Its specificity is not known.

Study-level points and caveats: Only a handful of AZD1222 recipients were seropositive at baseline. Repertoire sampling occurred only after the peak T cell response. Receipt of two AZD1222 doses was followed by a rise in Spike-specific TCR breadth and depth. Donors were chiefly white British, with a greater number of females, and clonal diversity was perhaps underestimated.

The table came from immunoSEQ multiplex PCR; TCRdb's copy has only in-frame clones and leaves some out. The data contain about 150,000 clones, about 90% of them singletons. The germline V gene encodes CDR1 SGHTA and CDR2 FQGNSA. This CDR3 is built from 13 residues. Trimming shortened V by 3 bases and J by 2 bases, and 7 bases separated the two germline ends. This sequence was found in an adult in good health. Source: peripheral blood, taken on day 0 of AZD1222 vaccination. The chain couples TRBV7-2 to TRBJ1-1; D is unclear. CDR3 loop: CASSFDLNTEAFF. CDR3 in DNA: TGTGCCAGCAGCTTCGACCTCAACACTGAAGCTTTCTTT.